This TCR beta chain was sequenced in a study of early T cells in non-severe SARS-CoV-2 infection. The wider study: RNA in bulk from unsorted whole blood was sequenced, and chains were unpaired. General study points: Comparison of clonotypes with VDJdb favored anti-spike CD8 responses while missing private and CD4 specificities.

There are a few counts of this clonotype. Antigen unknown. Attached unique molecular identifiers marked individual cDNA molecules. TCRdb reprocessed the 5' RACE reads via MiXCR and lists one record per CDR3 protein. The table records tens of thousands of distinct CDR3 sequences, roughly 15% of them present only once. The germline V and J ends were trimmed by 6 bases and 7 bases, with 12 bases remaining between them. Per germline, CDR1 MNHEY and CDR2 SVGAGI. This CDR3 has 12 amino acids. V is TRBV6-5 and J is TRBJ1-2, with D maybe TRBD1 (5 bases). The material sequenced was whole blood, taken at baseline. The sequence was collected from an adult who was a healthcare worker with PCR-confirmed SARS-CoV-2 infection or an uninfected control (not recorded which). The CDR3 coding sequence is TGTGCCAGCAGAACAGGTTTCTTTGGCTACACCTTC. Translating it yields CASRTGFFGYTF.